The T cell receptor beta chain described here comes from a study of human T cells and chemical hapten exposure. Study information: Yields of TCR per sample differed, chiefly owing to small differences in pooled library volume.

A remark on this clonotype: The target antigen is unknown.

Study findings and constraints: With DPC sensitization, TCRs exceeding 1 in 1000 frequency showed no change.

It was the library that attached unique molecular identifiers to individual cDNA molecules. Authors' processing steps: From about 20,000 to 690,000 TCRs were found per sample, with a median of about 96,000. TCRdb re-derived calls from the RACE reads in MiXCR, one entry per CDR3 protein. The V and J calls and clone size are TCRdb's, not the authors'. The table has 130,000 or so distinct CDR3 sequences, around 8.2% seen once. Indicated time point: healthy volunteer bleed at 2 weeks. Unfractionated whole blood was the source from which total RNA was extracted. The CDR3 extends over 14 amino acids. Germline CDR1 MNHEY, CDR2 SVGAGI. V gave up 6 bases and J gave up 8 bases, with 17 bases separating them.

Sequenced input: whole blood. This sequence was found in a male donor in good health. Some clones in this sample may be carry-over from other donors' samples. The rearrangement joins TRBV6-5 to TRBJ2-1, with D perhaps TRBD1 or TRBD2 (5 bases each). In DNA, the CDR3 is TGTGCCAGCAGCAGTTGGGGGAGAAGGGATGAGCAGTTCTTC. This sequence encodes CASSSWGRRDEQFF.